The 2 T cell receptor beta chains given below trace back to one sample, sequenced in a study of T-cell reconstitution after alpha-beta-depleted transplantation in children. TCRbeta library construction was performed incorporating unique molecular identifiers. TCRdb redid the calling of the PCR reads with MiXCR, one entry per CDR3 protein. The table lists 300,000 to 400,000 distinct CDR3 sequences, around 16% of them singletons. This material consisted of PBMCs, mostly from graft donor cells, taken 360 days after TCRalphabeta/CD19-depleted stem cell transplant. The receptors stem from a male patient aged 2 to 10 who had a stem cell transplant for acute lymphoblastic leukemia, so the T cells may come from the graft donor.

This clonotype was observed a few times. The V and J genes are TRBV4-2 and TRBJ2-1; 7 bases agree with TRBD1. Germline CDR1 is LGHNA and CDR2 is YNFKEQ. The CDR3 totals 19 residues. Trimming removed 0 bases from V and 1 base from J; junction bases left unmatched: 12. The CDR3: CASSQDQDRYRGSYNEQFF. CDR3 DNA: TGTGCCAGCAGCCAAGATCAAGATCGGTACAGGGGATCCTACAATGAGCAGTTCTTC.

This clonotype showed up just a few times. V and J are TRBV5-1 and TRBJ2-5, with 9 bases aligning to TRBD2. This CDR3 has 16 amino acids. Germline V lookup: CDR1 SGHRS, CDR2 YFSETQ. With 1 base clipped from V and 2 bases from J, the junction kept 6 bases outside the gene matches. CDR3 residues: CASSLTQLAGQETQYF. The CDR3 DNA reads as TGCGCCAGCAGCTTGACCCAACTAGCGGGTCAAGAGACCCAGTACTTC. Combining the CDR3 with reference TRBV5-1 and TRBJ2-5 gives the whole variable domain KAGVTQTPRYLIKTRGQQVTLSCSPISGHRSVSWYQQTPGQGLQFLFEYFSETQRNKGNFPGRFSGRQFSNSRSEMNVSTLELGDSALYLCASSLTQLAGQETQYFGPGTRLLVL.